The T cell receptor beta chain described here comes from a study of blood T cell repertoires in COVID-19. For the study at large: Specimens from acute and convalescent COVID-19 originated in the United States, Italy and Spain. From T cells, B-cell-depleted T cells, or PBMCs came the material, which was cDNA or gDNA.

Germline CDR1 and CDR2: ENHRY and SYGVKD. Trimming removed 7 bases at V and 5 bases at J, with 14 bases between. The CDR3 extends over 13 amino acids. Original processing notes: Nucleated cell counts were estimated from reference gene primer amplification. TCRdb's table, derived via immunoSEQ multiplex PCR, lists solely in-frame clones and lacks some. The V and J calls and the clone size are those of that table, but D and trimming were determined from the DNA. The table has 45,000 to 65,000 clones, around nine tenths seen once. This clone was recorded once. V and J are TRBV10-3 and TRBJ1-1; D may be TRBD1 (6 bases). Material for sequencing was peripheral blood. The TCR sequence derives from a woman at least 80 years old with acute or convalescent COVID-19. In DNA, the CDR3 is TGTGCCATCACTGGTCACAGGGAAACTGAAGCTTTCTTT. The encoded protein is CAITGHRETEAFF.